This T cell receptor beta chain came from a study of T cell responses to AZD1222 COVID-19 vaccine. CDR3 length equals 17 residues. V was pared by 5 bases and J by 0 bases, with 17 bases between. Germline CDR1 reads SGHTA; CDR2 reads FQGNSA. Sequenced by immunoSEQ multiplex PCR; TCRdb stores in-frame clones only, minus some. The sample holds 150,000 to 200,000 clones; about 88% are singletons and the top ten take 1.5% to 2%. The table lists this clone with a few counts. This chain connects TRBV7-2 to TRBJ2-1, with a weak D call TRBD2 (5 bases). Specimen: peripheral blood, collected on day 0 of AZD1222 vaccination. This sequence originates from an adult in good health. CDR3 amino acids: CASSPARAEVSYNEQFF. In nucleotides, the CDR3 is TGTGCCAGCAGCCCCGCCAGAGCGGAGGTCTCCTACAATGAGCAGTTCTTC.